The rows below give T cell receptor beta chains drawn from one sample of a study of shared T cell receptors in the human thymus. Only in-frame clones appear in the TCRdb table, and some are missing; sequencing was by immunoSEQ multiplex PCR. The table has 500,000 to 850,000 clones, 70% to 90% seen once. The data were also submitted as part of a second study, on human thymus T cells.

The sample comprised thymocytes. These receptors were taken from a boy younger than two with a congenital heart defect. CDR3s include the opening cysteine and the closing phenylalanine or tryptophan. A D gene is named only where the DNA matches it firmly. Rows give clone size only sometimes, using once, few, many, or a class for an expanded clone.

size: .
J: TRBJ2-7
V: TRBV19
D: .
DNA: TGTGCCAGTAGTAACCCAACCAGGGGAGGGGAGCAGTACTTC
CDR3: CASSNPTRGGEQYF

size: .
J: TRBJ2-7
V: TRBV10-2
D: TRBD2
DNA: TGCGCCAGCAGTGGGGGAGGAAGCGGGACTTCCCTCGGGCAGTACTTC
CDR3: CASSGGGSGTSLGQYF

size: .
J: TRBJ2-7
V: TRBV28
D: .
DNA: TGTGCCAGCAGTTTATGGGCCAGTCCCCCGTACGAGCAGTACTTC
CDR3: CASSLWASPPYEQYF

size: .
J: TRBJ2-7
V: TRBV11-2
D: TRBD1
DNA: TGTGCCAGCAGCTCCGGGGGACAGGCTACCTACGAGCAGTACTTC
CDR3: CASSSGGQATYEQYF

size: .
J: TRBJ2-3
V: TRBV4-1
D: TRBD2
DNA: TGCGCCAGCAGCCAAGATCCGGCTAGCGGGGGGGCCGCGGATACGCAGTATTTT
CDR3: CASSQDPASGGAADTQYF

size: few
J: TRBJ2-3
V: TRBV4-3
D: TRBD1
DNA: TGCGCCAGCAGCCAACTTCCTGACAGGGAAGATACGCAGTATTTT
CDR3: CASSQLPDREDTQYF

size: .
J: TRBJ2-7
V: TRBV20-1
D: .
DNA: TGCAGTGCTAGTGCGGTGGGCGAGCAGTACTTC
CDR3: CSASAVGEQYF

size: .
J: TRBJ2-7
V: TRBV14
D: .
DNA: TGTGCCAGCAGCCCAAGGACTTATACCTACGAGCAGTACTTC
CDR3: CASSPRTYTYEQYF

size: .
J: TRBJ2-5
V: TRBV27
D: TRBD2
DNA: TGTGCCAGCAGTTTATCGTGGTTAGCGGGAGGTCGGTTCAGAGAGACCCAGTACTTC
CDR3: CASSLSWLAGGRFRETQYF

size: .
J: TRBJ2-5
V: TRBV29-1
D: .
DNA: TGCAGCGCCCCGCGGACAGGAGGGGGAGAGACCCAGTACTTC
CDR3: CSAPRTGGGETQYF

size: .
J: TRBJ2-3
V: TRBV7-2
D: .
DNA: TGTGCCAGCAGCTCTCCGGGACTTTTAACAGATACGCAGTATTTT
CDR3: CASSSPGLLTDTQYF

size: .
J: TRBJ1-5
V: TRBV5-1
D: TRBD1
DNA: TGCGCCAGCAGCATGGGACAGGGCGATCAGCCCCAGCATTTT
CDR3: CASSMGQGDQPQHF

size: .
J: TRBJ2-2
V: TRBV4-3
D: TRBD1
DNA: TGCGCCAGCAGCCAACATCAACCTGACAGGGTGGAGGTCACCGGGGAGCTGTTTTTT
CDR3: CASSQHQPDRVEVTGELFF